This T cell receptor beta chain emerged from a study of technical replicates of blood from a few donors. V gave up 1 base and J gave up 10 bases; unmatched junction bases: 8. This CDR3 comprises 16 residues. Looked up from germline, CDR1 is SGHDT and CDR2 is YYEEEE. The repertoire was sequenced with immunoSEQ multiplex PCR; TCRdb's copy has only in-frame clones and lacks some. The profile shows around 14,000 clones, almost 85% of them singletons. Sequences were obtained from PBMCs. This TCR derives from a human donor in good health. The genes are TRBV5-6 and TRBJ2-1; 13 positions agree with TRBD2. As DNA, the CDR3 is TGTGCCAGCAGCTTGAAAGGACTAGCGGGAGTTGGGGAGCAGTTCTTC. As protein: CASSLKGLAGVGEQFF.